The next 22 T cell receptor beta chains were all read from a single sample in a study of molecular identifiers for immune sequencing clone quantification. A single record per CDR3 protein comes from TCRdb applying MiXCR to the PCR reads. Of over 300,000 distinct CDR3 sequences detected, 24% appear once; the ten largest clones hold about 0.7%. Sample: naive CD8+ T cells from blood, with Jurkat cell RNA spiked in. The subset here: FACS-sorted CD8+CD4-CCR7+CD45RA+ naive T cells. All receptors come from a human donor in good health. Some libraries in this study had Jurkat cell RNA spiked in.

With regard to this clonotype: A much more abundant neighbour one base away suggests this may be a read error. The chain is built from TRBV20-1 and TRBJ2-7; a weak D match, TRBD2 (5 bases). Trimming took off 5 bases at V and 0 bases at J, with 11 bases between the two ends. Germline CDR1 and CDR2: DFQATT and SNEGSKA (reference sequence). The CDR3 is 13 amino acids. The CDR3: CSAALDFSYEQYF. CDR3 in DNA: TGCAGTGCTGCACTGGACTTCTCCTACGAGCAGTACTTC.

This chain links TRBV3-1 with TRBJ2-3; 9 nucleotides align to TRBD2. The CDR3 is 17 residues long. V shed 0 bases, J shed 5 bases, and the junction held 9 bases outside the gene matches. The germline V gene encodes CDR1 LGHDT and CDR2 YNNKEL (reference sequence). Here the CDR3 reads CASSQEGAGGPIDTQYF. CDR3 bases: TGTGCCAGCAGCCAAGAAGGGGCGGGAGGGCCCATAGATACGCAGTATTTT.

In this sample, this clonotype turned up a few times. This chain joins TRBV28 and TRBJ2-1; the D gene is possibly TRBD2 (6 bases). Germline loops: CDR1 MDHEN, CDR2 SYDVKM. V was clipped by 2 bases and J by 6 bases, with 17 bases between them. There are 16 residues in the CDR3. CDR3 nucleotides: TGTGCCAGCAGTTTAAATTGGGGCGGGGCCCTCAATGAGCAGTTCTTC. The encoded protein is CASSLNWGGALNEQFF.

This clonotype came up a few times. V and J are TRBV4-3 and TRBJ2-6; no clear D. The CDR3 is 15 residues long. The V end lost 0 bases, the J end lost 1 base, and 4 bases lay between the germline ends. Germline V gene lookup returns CDR1 LGHNA and CDR2 YSLEER. The CDR3 sequence: CASSQDPSGANVLTF. CDR3 nucleotides: TGCGCCAGCAGCCAAGACCCGTCTGGGGCCAACGTCCTGACTTTC.

This clonotype was detected many times. V gene TRBV27 combines with J gene TRBJ1-1, with 7 bases fitting TRBD1. V shed 1 base, J shed 4 bases, and the junction held 3 bases outside the gene matches. Germline CDR1 and CDR2: MNHEY and SMNVEV (reference sequence). This CDR3 contains 14 residues. CDR3 loop: CASSLFTGATEAFF. CDR3 DNA: TGTGCCAGCAGTTTATTTACAGGGGCCACTGAAGCTTTCTTT.

This clonotype occurred a few times. It is likely a read error, because the conserved phenylalanine at the end of the CDR3 is missing. CDR3 residues: CASSQTGSSVDEQFL. For the CDR3, the DNA is TGCGCCAGCAGCCAAACAGGGTCTTCAGTCGATGAGCAGTTCCTC. The chain carries TRBV5-1 and TRBJ2-1, with a weak D call TRBD1 (6 bases). Trimming stripped 4 bases from V and 8 bases from J, with 19 bases between. The CDR3 consists of 15 residues. Looked up from germline, CDR1 is SGHRS and CDR2 is YFSETQ.

This clonotype was detected only a few times. No conserved phenylalanine or tryptophan ends this CDR3, so it is likely a read error. This chain uses TRBV4-3 with TRBJ2-5; 9 nucleotides match TRBD1. CDR3 length equals 18 residues. With V trimmed by 0 bases and J by 1 base, 9 bases remained unmatched. Germline loops: CDR1 LGHNA, CDR2 YSLEER. CDR3 in DNA: TGCGCCAGCAGCCAAGATAACACAGGGGGCTCCCCCCAAGAGACCCAGTACCTC. It codes for CASSQDNTGGSPQETQYL.

This clonotype was recorded at least ten times. The chain combines TRBV7-2 with TRBJ2-3; D could derive from TRBD1 or TRBD2 (5 bases each). In germline, CDR1 is SGHTA, CDR2 FQGNSA. Trimming cost V 1 base and J 1 base, with 12 bases left between them. The CDR3 spans 16 residues. The CDR3 sequence: CASSLGSWDGTDTQYF. The CDR3 DNA is TGTGCCAGCAGCTTAGGGTCCTGGGACGGCACAGATACGCAGTATTTT.

In the case of this clonotype: One end of the junction fails to match germline, which may point to a read error. The chain uses TRBV5-6 and TRBJ1-3; D is possibly TRBD1 (5 bases). Germline values: CDR1 SGHDT, CDR2 YYEEEE. The CDR3 totals 15 residues. Here the CDR3 DNA reads TGTGCCAACAGCTTGGGAGGGGTCTCTGGAAACACCATATATTTT. Protein: CANSLGGVSGNTIYF.

This clonotype was seen just once. This chain joins TRBV29-1 and TRBJ1-2, with a possible D match to TRBD1 (6 bases). Germline CDR1 and CDR2: SQVTM and ANQGSEA. Between the trimmed V and J ends, which lost 2 bases and 3 bases, there was a span of 16 bases. CDR3 length: 15 amino acids. CDR3 DNA: TGCAGCGTTGAATTTTACAGGGCGATTGACTATGGCTACACCTTC. This gives the protein CSVEFYRAIDYGYTF. The variable domain in full, with the rest retrieved from reference TRBV29-1 and TRBJ1-2, is SAVISQKPSRDICQRGTSLTIQCQVDSQVTMMFWYRQQPGQSLTLIATANQGSEATYESGFVIDKFPISRPNLTFSTLTVSNMSPEDSSIYLCSVEFYRAIDYGYTFGSGTRLTVV.

This clonotype has only a few counts. This rearrangement joins TRBV6-5 to TRBJ1-6, with 7 positions matching TRBD1. The CDR3 spans 19 residues. Germline-derived CDR1 and CDR2 are MNHEY and SVGAGI. Trimming at V came to 0 bases and at J to 9 bases, leaving 17 bases not matched to a gene. CDR3 sequence: CASSYSFNTRGPPASPLHF. The DNA for the CDR3 is TGTGCCAGCAGTTACTCGTTCAACACGAGGGGGCCGCCCGCTTCACCCCTCCACTTT.

On this clonotype: A single base separates this from a much larger clone, so it may be a read error. The chain has TRBV29-1 and TRBJ2-4; TRBD1 or TRBD2 may be the D gene (5 bases each). This CDR3 has 18 residues. Trimming took off 0 bases at V and 0 bases at J, with 18 bases between the two ends. Germline V gene data show CDR1 as SQVTM and CDR2 as ANQGSEA. The DNA for the CDR3 is TGCAGCGTTGAAGAACGTAAGGGGAGTTCCCTAGCCAAAAACATTCAGTACTTC. This gives the protein CSVEERKGSSLAKNIQYF.

This clonotype was observed a few times. The chain combines TRBV6-2 or TRBV6-3 with TRBJ2-5; the D gene is possibly TRBD2 (6 bases). V lost 6 bases to trimming and J lost 2 bases, with 19 bases between them. Germline loops: CDR1 MNHEY, CDR2 SVGEGT. The CDR3 contains 16 residues. This CDR3 is CASSRGFGQFQETQYF. Here the CDR3 DNA reads TGTGCCAGCAGCCGGGGGTTTGGTCAGTTTCAAGAGACCCAGTACTTC.

The table lists this clonotype with a few counts. The gene calls are TRBV30 and TRBJ2-3; 11 positions agree with TRBD2. Germline V lookup: CDR1 GTSNPN, CDR2 SVGIG (reference sequence). The CDR3 spans 14 residues. With V trimmed by 3 bases and J by 3 bases, 2 bases remained unmatched. The CDR3 bases are TGTGCCTGGAGCTCTAGCGGGAGGACAGATACGCAGTATTTT. Its translation is CAWSSSGRTDTQYF.

This clonotype has a count of ten or more. The chain uses TRBV7-2 and TRBJ2-7, with TRBD2 matching 13 bases. Per the germline V gene, CDR1 is SGHTA and CDR2 is FQGNSA. The V segment lost 5 bases and the J segment 3 bases; nucleotides outside the gene matches: 13. This CDR3 is 18 amino acids long. The DNA of the CDR3 is TGTGCCAGCAGCCCACCGCCCGGGACTAGCGGGACAGGCTACGAGCAGTACTTC. It translates to CASSPPPGTSGTGYEQYF.

The chain recombines TRBV19 with TRBJ1-6, with D maybe TRBD1 (6 bases). Trimming cost V 4 bases and J 10 bases, with 11 bases left between them. The CDR3 totals 13 residues. Germline CDR1 and CDR2: LNHDA and SQIVND (reference sequence). CDR3 bases: TGTGCCAGTAGTAAACAGGGAAACTCACCCCTCCACTTT. Amino acid sequence: CASSKQGNSPLHF. The full variable domain, rest sourced from reference TRBV19 and TRBJ1-6, is DGGITQSPKYLFRKEGQNVTLSCEQNLNHDAMYWYRQDPGQGLRLIYYSQIVNDFQKGDIAEGYSVSREKKESFPLTVTSAQKNPTAFYLCASSKQGNSPLHFGNGTRLTVT.

Details on this clonotype: It may be a read error: a sequence one base away is much more abundant. V is TRBV20-1 and J is TRBJ1-5; 7 nucleotides align to TRBD1. V was clipped by 0 bases and J by 0 bases; unmatched bases: 5. This CDR3 is 16 amino acids long. Germline assignment: CDR1 DFQATT and CDR2 SNEGSKA (reference sequence). The CDR3 nucleotides are TGCAGTGCTAGAGATCTTTGGGACAGTAGCAATCAGCCCCAGCATTTT. Amino acid sequence: CSARDLWDSSNQPQHF.

At least ten counts were recorded for this clonotype. V usage is TRBV4-3 and J usage is TRBJ2-1; tentative D call: TRBD2 (7 bases). The CDR3 runs 15 residues. Per the germline V gene, CDR1 is LGHNA and CDR2 is YSLEER. V lost 3 bases to trimming and J lost 8 bases, with 17 bases between them. The CDR3: CASSQSRGGLDEQFF. CDR3 DNA: TGCGCCAGCAGCCAGTCTCGCGGGGGCCTTGATGAGCAGTTCTTC.

This clonotype came up many times. The CDR3 nucleotides are TGTGCCAGCAGTTACTCGATTGTTGCAGATACGCAGTATTTT. Its translation is CASSYSIVADTQYF. V usage is TRBV6-2 or TRBV6-3 and J usage is TRBJ2-3; D remains ambiguous. Germline CDR1 is MNHEY and CDR2 is SVGEGT. Trimming took off 0 bases at V and 4 bases at J, with 8 bases between the two ends. The CDR3 is 14 residues long.

Details on this clonotype: A read error may produce the germline difference seen at one junction end. The chain is built from TRBV5-6 and TRBJ1-6; D is unresolved. CDR1 is SGHDT, CDR2 YYEEEE, per germline. This CDR3 comprises 13 residues. The CDR3 nucleotides read TGTGCCAGCAGCTTATCGTCAAATTCACCCCTCTACTTT. Amino acid sequence: CASSLSSNSPLYF.

This clonotype came up many times. This chain uses TRBV12-3 or TRBV12-4 with TRBJ2-5; 10 bases are a match to TRBD2. The junction had 4 bases not matched to a gene; V was cut back by 1 base and J by 2 bases. This CDR3 contains 16 residues. The DNA of the CDR3 is TGTGCCAGCAGTTTAGTACTAGCGGGATCACAAGAGACCCAGTACTTC. Translation gives CASSLVLAGSQETQYF.

This clonotype was recorded many times. The chain links TRBV19 to TRBJ2-4, with D possibly being TRBD2 (6 bases). Deletions cut 3 bases from V and 1 base from J, with 16 bases between. Germline loops: CDR1 LNHDA, CDR2 SQIVND (reference sequence). The length of the CDR3 is 17 residues. Here the CDR3 reads CASSIGTGAAAKNIQYF. CDR3 nucleotides: TGTGCCAGTAGTATCGGCACGGGAGCAGCGGCCAAAAACATTCAGTACTTC.